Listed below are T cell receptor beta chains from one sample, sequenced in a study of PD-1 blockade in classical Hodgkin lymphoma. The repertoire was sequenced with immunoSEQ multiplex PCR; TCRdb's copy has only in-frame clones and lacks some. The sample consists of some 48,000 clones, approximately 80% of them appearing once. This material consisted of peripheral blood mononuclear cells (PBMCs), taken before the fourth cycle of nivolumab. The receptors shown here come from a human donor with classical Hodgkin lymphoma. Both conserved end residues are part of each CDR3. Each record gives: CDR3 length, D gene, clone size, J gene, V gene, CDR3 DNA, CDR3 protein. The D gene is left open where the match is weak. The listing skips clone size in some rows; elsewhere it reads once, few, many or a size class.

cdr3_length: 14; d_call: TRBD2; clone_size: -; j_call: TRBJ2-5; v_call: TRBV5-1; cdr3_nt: TGCGCCAGCAGCCCTTTAGCGGGGTCAGAGACCCAGTACTTC; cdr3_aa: CASSPLAGSETQYF
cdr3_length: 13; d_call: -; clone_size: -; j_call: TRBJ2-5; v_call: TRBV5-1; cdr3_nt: TGCGCCAGCAGCCAAGGAGTACAAGAGACCCAGTACTTC; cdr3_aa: CASSQGVQETQYF
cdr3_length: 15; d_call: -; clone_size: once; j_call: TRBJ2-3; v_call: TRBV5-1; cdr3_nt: TGCGCCAGCAGCTTGGGACCGACTGAGGGAGATACGCAGTATTTT; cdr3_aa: CASSLGPTEGDTQYF
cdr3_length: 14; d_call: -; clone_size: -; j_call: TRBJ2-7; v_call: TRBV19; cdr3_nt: TGTGCCAGTTCCCAGGGACCTGGATTCTACGAGCAGTACTTC; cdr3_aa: CASSQGPGFYEQYF
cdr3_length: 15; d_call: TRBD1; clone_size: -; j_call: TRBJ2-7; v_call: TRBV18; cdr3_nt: TGTGCCAGCTCACCCCCGGGACAGGGGTCTTACGAGCAGTACTTC; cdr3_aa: CASSPPGQGSYEQYF
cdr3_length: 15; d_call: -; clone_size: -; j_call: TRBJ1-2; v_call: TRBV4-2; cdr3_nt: TGTGCCAGCAGCCAAGATCCCCCAGGCCCCTATGGCTACACCTTC; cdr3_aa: CASSQDPPGPYGYTF
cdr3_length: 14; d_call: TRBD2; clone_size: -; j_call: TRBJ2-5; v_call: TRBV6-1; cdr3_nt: TGTGCCAGCAGGGCGGGGGGGCCCGGAGAGACCCAGTACTTC; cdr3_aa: CASRAGGPGETQYF
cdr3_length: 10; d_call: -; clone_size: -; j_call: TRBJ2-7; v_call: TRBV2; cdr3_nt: TGTGCCAGCAGAGTTAAAGAGCAGTACTTC; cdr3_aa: CASRVKEQYF
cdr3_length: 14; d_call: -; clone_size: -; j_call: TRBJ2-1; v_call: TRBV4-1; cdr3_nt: TGCGCCAGCAGCCTCGAAGAGGGGGTCAATGAGCAGTTCTTC; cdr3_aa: CASSLEEGVNEQFF
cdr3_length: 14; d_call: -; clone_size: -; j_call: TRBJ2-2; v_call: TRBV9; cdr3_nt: TGTGCCAGCACTAGTCCCACCGACACCGGGGAGCTGTTTTTT; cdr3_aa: CASTSPTDTGELFF
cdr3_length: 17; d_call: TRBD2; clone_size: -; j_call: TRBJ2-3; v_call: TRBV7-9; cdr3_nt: TGTGCCAGCAGCTTTTCACTAGCGGGAGGACGCACAGATACGCAGTATTTT; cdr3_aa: CASSFSLAGGRTDTQYF
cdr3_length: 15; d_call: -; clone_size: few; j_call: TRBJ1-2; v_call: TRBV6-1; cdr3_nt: TGTGCCAGCAGTGATCTTACTACAGGGAGAGGAGGCTACACCTTC; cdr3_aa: CASSDLTTGRGGYTF
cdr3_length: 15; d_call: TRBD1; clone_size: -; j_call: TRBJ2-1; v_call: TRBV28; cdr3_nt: TGTGCCAGCAGGTACAGGGGGCTAAACTACAATGAGCAGTTCTTC; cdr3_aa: CASRYRGLNYNEQFF
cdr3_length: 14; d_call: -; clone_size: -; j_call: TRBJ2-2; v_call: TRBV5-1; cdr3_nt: TGCGCCAGCAGGCCTTCCCCATTGAGCGGGGAGCTGTTTTTT; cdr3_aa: CASRPSPLSGELFF
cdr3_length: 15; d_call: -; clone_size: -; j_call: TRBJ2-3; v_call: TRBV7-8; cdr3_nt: TGTGCCAGCAGCTTAGCCGACGGGCCCACAGATACGCAGTATTTT; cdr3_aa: CASSLADGPTDTQYF